Presented here are 2 T cell receptor beta chains from one specimen sequenced in a study of blood T cell repertoires in COVID-19. TCRdb keeps only in-frame clones here, not all; method: immunoSEQ multiplex PCR. The sample carries more than 75,000 clones, 88% recorded once. Source material: peripheral blood. These receptors all come from a woman between 65 and 79 years old with acute or convalescent COVID-19.

The gene calls are TRBV5-1 and TRBJ2-1; 7 nucleotides line up with TRBD2. The CDR3 loop spans 16 amino acids. Losses at the gene ends were 4 bases for V and 4 bases for J; bases not matched to a gene: 11. Per germline, CDR1 SGHRS and CDR2 YFSETQ. CDR3 residues: CASSPPGGSLYNEQFF. For the CDR3, the DNA is TGCGCCAGCAGCCCACCGGGGGGTTCGCTGTACAATGAGCAGTTCTTC.

CDR3 nucleotides: TGTGCCAGCTCCCCCTCGGGGGGGACTGAAGCTTTCTTT. This translates into CASSPSGGTEAFF. The rearrangement joins TRBV18 to TRBJ1-1, with a tentative D call TRBD1 (5 bases). CDR1 and CDR2 (germline): KGHSH, LQKENI. The CDR3 runs to 13 residues. With 6 bases removed from V and 5 bases from J, the gap between germline ends came to 13 bases.